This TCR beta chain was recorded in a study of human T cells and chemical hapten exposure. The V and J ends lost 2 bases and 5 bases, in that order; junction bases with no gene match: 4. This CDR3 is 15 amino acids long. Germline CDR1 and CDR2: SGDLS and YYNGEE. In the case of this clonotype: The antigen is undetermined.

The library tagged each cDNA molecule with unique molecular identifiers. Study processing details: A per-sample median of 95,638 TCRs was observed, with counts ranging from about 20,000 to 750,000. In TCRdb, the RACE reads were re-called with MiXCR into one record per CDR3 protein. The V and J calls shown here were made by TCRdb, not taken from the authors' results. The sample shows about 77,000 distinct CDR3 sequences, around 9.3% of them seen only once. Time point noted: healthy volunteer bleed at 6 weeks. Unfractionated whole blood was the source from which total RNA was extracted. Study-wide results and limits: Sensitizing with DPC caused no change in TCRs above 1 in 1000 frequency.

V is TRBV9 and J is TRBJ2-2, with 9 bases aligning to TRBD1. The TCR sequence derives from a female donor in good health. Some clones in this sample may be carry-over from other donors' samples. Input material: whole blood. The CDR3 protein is CASSVTGQGTGELFF. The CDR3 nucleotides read TGTGCCAGCAGCGTTACGGGACAGGGAACCGGGGAGCTGTTTTTT.